This is a list of T cell receptor beta chains from one sample in a study of vaccination and CD4 T cells after COVID-19. Using its own MiXCR run on the PCR reads, TCRdb lists one record per CDR3 protein. The sample lists 9,500 to 10,000 distinct CDR3 sequences, about two fifths occurring once. These receptors have no identified antigens. The sample taken for sequencing was CD4+ T cells from blood, cultured in vitro. Receptors originate from a human donor who had recovered from COVID-19. CDR3s include the opening cysteine and the closing phenylalanine or tryptophan. The D gene is left open where the match is weak. Only some rows state a clone size, as once, few, many or a class for expanded clones.

>NA|18|TRBJ2-7|TRBV7-9|NA
CASSSGYRSPRSSYEQYF
TGTGCCAGCAGCTCGGGGTATAGGTCGCCAAGGAGCTCCTACGAGCAGTACTTC
>NA|16|TRBJ2-7|TRBV7-9|TRBD2
CASSRLTGTSGYEQYF
TGTGCCAGCAGCCGATTGACCGGGACTAGCGGCTACGAGCAGTACTTC
>NA|13|TRBJ1-5|TRBV6-5|TRBD1
CASSLDRDQPQHF
TGTGCCAGCAGTTTGGACAGGGACCAGCCCCAGCATTTT
>NA|16|TRBJ2-1|TRBV12-3/TRBV12-4|TRBD2
CASRSFGRGEYNEQFF
TGTGCCAGCCGGAGCTTTGGGCGGGGGGAATACAATGAGCAGTTCTTC
>NA|15|TRBJ2-5|TRBV14|NA
CASSLGQWEGETQYF
TGTGCCAGCAGCCTAGGACAGTGGGAAGGCGAGACCCAGTACTTC
>NA|16|TRBJ2-5|TRBV5-6|TRBD2
CASSLVGGGKQETQYF
TGTGCCAGCAGCTTGGTCGGCGGGGGGAAACAAGAGACCCAGTACTTC
>NA|15|TRBJ1-1|TRBV5-6|NA
CASSFLSGGNTEAFF
TGTGCCAGCAGCTTTCTTTCAGGAGGGAACACTGAAGCTTTCTTT
>NA|14|TRBJ2-5|TRBV19|NA
CASSIRTGKETQYF
TGTGCCAGTAGTATAAGAACCGGGAAAGAGACCCAGTACTTC
>few|15|TRBJ1-2|TRBV11-2|TRBD1
CASSAPRQGYYGYTF
TGTGCCAGCAGCGCCCCCCGACAGGGGTACTATGGCTACACCTTC
>NA|13|TRBJ1-2|TRBV6-1|NA
CVSSDGQQYGYTF
TGTGTCAGCAGTGACGGGCAGCAATATGGCTACACCTTC
>NA|13|TRBJ1-2|TRBV30|TRBD1
CAWSRDRPYGHTF
TGTGCCTGGAGCCGGGACAGACCCTATGGCCACACCTTC
>NA|11|TRBJ1-2|TRBV30|NA
CACRGNYGYTF
TGTGCCTGTAGGGGAAACTATGGCTACACCTTC
>NA|14|TRBJ1-4|TRBV4-1|NA
CASSQDGTGWRLFF
TGCGCCAGCAGCCAAGACGGCACAGGGTGGAGACTGTTTTTT
>NA|14|TRBJ2-5|TRBV7-2|TRBD1
CASRKTGGRETQYF
TGTGCCAGCAGAAAGACAGGGGGGAGAGAGACCCAGTACTTC
>NA|15|TRBJ2-1|TRBV6-5|TRBD2
CASSYLAGGYNEQFF
TGTGCCAGCAGTTACCTAGCGGGGGGCTACAATGAGCAGTTCTTC
>few|14|TRBJ1-3|TRBV5-1|NA
CASSPDGPRNTIYF
TGCGCCAGCAGCCCGGACGGCCCAAGAAACACCATATATTTT
>NA|13|TRBJ2-2|TRBV19|NA
CASSGQHTGELFF
TGTGCCAGTAGTGGACAGCACACCGGGGAGCTGTTTTTT
>few|14|TRBJ2-2|TRBV30|NA
CAWGGRGYLGELFF
TGTGCCTGGGGGGGACGGGGCTACCTCGGGGAGCTGTTTTTT
>few|16|TRBJ2-1|TRBV20-1|TRBD2
CSARVFPSGSDNEQFF
TGCAGTGCTAGAGTATTTCCTAGCGGGAGCGACAATGAGCAGTTCTTC
>few|14|TRBJ2-7|TRBV19|TRBD2
CASSNGRRPYEQYF
TGTGCCAGTAGTAACGGGAGGCGGCCATACGAGCAGTACTTC
>few|17|TRBJ2-5|TRBV11-3|NA
CASSADLWGSVSETQYF
TGTGCCAGCAGCGCTGACCTTTGGGGATCGGTGTCGGAGACCCAGTACTTC
>NA|15|TRBJ1-1|TRBV7-2|NA
CASSQGGALNTEAFF
TGTGCCAGCAGCCAAGGAGGGGCACTGAACACTGAAGCTTTCTTT
>NA|16|TRBJ2-3|TRBV11-3|TRBD2
CASSLDSGGRTDTQYF
TGTGCCAGCAGCTTAGATAGCGGGGGCCGGACAGATACGCAGTATTTT